There are a few counts of the clone carrying this T cell receptor beta chain. Its target is unknown. The sample originates from a study of early T cells in non-severe SARS-CoV-2 infection. Study-wide background: Bulk RNA taken from unsorted whole blood was sequenced, leaving chains unpaired.

Study findings and constraints: There was a bias toward anti-spike CD8 responses in VDJdb matching, which missed private and CD4 specificities.

Unique molecular identifiers (one per individual cDNA molecule) were attached. TCRdb reprocessed the 5' RACE reads via MiXCR and lists one record per CDR3 protein. This table holds 56,000 or so distinct CDR3 sequences, roughly a tenth found once. J gave up 2 bases and V 5 bases, and 16 bases lay outside the gene matches. The CDR3 consists of 19 residues. The V gene's germline CDR1 is MGHRA and CDR2 YSYEKL. Sequenced: whole blood. This TCR derives from an adult who was a healthcare worker with PCR-confirmed SARS-CoV-2 infection or an uninfected control (not recorded which). The chain employs TRBV4-1 and TRBJ1-4; 8 positions match TRBD1. The DNA for the CDR3 is TGCGCCAGCAGCGGCAGGGGGCCTACCAAATCCAGCACTAATGAAAAACTGTTTTTT. Translation gives CASSGRGPTKSSTNEKLFF.